These T cell receptor beta chains were read from a single sample in a study of blood T cell repertoires in COVID-19. The repertoire was sequenced with immunoSEQ multiplex PCR; TCRdb's copy has only in-frame clones and lacks some. In the table there are 250,000 to 300,000 clones, over 75% of which are singletons. Sequenced material: peripheral blood. These receptors came from a woman in her sixties or seventies with acute or convalescent COVID-19. The CDR3 runs from the conserved cysteine through the conserved F or W. The D gene is left open where the match is weak. Rows give clone size only sometimes, using once, few, many, or a class for an expanded clone.

TGTGCCTGGAGCCCAACAGGGAGAAGCAATCAGCCCCAGCATTTT	CAWSPTGRSNQPQHF	-	-	TRBV30	TRBJ1-5
TGTGCCAGCAGCGTACCCAGTGACTACGAGCAGTACTTC	CASSVPSDYEQYF	-	once	TRBV7-9	TRBJ2-7
TGTGCCAGCAGCCGGGGACAGTACTACGAGCAGTACTTC	CASSRGQYYEQYF	TRBD1	once	TRBV7-8	TRBJ2-7
TGTGCCAGCAGCCTAGACAGGGGGCCCGGGCAGCCCCAGCATTTT	CASSLDRGPGQPQHF	TRBD1	-	TRBV11-2	TRBJ1-5
TGTGCCAGCAGCTACGGACTAGCGGGGGCCCGGGCAGATACGCAGTATTTT	CASSYGLAGARADTQYF	TRBD2	once	TRBV3-1/TRBV3-2	TRBJ2-3
TGCGCCAGCAGCCTCGCCCAGGGTGATGGCTACACCTTC	CASSLAQGDGYTF	-	-	TRBV5-1	TRBJ1-2
TGTGCCAGCAGCCAAAGGGGTGGAATTGAAAAACTGTTTTTT	CASSQRGGIEKLFF	-	once	TRBV4-2	TRBJ1-4
TGTGCCAGCTCCCAGACACTTAGCAATCAGCCCCAGCATTTT	CASSQTLSNQPQHF	-	-	TRBV18	TRBJ1-5
TGTGCCAGCAGCTTAGCGGGGGGACACTACGAGCAGTACTTC	CASSLAGGHYEQYF	-	-	TRBV13	TRBJ2-7
TGTGCCAGCAACAGGGGGGCTAGCAATGAGCAGTTCTTC	CASNRGASNEQFF	TRBD1	-	TRBV3-1/TRBV3-2	TRBJ2-1
TGTGCCAGCAGCTTAATGTCCCAGGCAGATTCACCCCTCCACTTT	CASSLMSQADSPLHF	-	-	TRBV7-3	TRBJ1-6
TGCAGCGTTGAAGGACCCCGGACAGGGAGGTATGGCTACACCTTC	CSVEGPRTGRYGYTF	TRBD1	-	TRBV29-1	TRBJ1-2
TGCGCCAGCAGGAGGACAGGGAACGGTCAGCCCCAGCATTTT	CASRRTGNGQPQHF	TRBD1	-	TRBV10-2	TRBJ1-5
TGTGCCAGCAGCGTATACGAGGGAAACACCATATATTTT	CASSVYEGNTIYF	-	few	TRBV9	TRBJ1-3
TGTGCCAGCAGCATTCAGGGGGCTGCTGGCTACACCTTC	CASSIQGAAGYTF	TRBD1	-	TRBV7-9	TRBJ1-2
TGTGCCAGCAGCGCAGGGGGCGTTCATGAAAAACTGTTTTTT	CASSAGGVHEKLFF	TRBD1	-	TRBV9	TRBJ1-4
TGTGCCAGCTCACCGCTACGAGCAGGGGGGATAACTGGAAACACCATATATTTT	CASSPLRAGGITGNTIYF	TRBD1	-	TRBV18	TRBJ1-3
TGTGCCAGCAGTGCCCTCGGGGGGTATAGCAATCAGCCCCAGCATTTT	CASSALGGYSNQPQHF	-	-	TRBV6-1	TRBJ1-5
TGTGCCAGCACAGGGGCCGGGGGCAATCAGCCCCAGCATTTT	CASTGAGGNQPQHF	-	-	TRBV2	TRBJ1-5
TGTGCCAGCAAGGGCGGGAATAACAATGAGCAGTTCTTC	CASKGGNNNEQFF	-	-	TRBV2	TRBJ2-1
TGTGCCAGCAGCTTGTCCCCGACAGGGGGCTATGGCTACACCTTC	CASSLSPTGGYGYTF	TRBD1	few	TRBV5-6	TRBJ1-2
TGTGCCAGCAGCCAGTCGGGCCCCGGGACAGTCTACAATGAGCAGTTCTTC	CASSQSGPGTVYNEQFF	TRBD1	once	TRBV4-2	TRBJ2-1
TGTGCCACCCACGGGATTAGCACAGATACGCAGTATTTT	CATHGISTDTQYF	-	-	TRBV6-5	TRBJ2-3
TGTGCCAGCAGCGTCGAGATCAGCGGGGTAGGCGAGCAGTACTTC	CASSVEISGVGEQYF	TRBD2	-	TRBV7-2	TRBJ2-7
TGCAGTGCTAGTAGCGAAAACATTCAGTACTTC	CSASSENIQYF	-	-	TRBV20-1	TRBJ2-4
TGTGCCAGCAGCTTAGACAGGGGCGTTCAAAATGAAAAACTGTTTTTT	CASSLDRGVQNEKLFF	TRBD1	-	TRBV7-8	TRBJ1-4
TGTGCCAGCTCACCGGGGAGAGAAGCTTTCTTT	CASSPGREAFF	-	-	TRBV18	TRBJ1-1
TGTGCCAGCAGCGCCCGCTCAGGGTCCCAAGAGACCCAGTACTTC	CASSARSGSQETQYF	-	-	TRBV11-3	TRBJ2-5